The 16 T cell receptor beta chains below all came from one sample that was sequenced in a study of blood T cell repertoires in COVID-19 (dated by TCRdb to 2018 to 2020). The protocol used for the library was the immunoSEQ multiplex PCR assay. TCRdb obtained this table from immuneACCESS and retained in-frame rearrangements with V and J assigned. These tables miss some clones; where compared with another copy, unresolved V genes account for less than half of the shortfall, and the remainder is unexplained. The sample has under 150,000 clones on record, around 80% of them singletons. The top ten clones comprise less than 9% of the sample. Sequencing was performed on peripheral blood. The receptors shown here come from a man in his sixties or seventies with active or convalescent COVID-19.

CDR3 sequence reads: CASSYPGTASNQPQHF. DNA for the CDR3: TGTGCCAGCAGTTACCCGGGGACAGCTAGCAATCAGCCCCAGCATTTT. The chain couples TRBV6-2 or TRBV6-3 to TRBJ1-5; 7 bases are a match to TRBD1. This CDR3 region has 16 residues. With 2 bases clipped from V and 0 bases from J, the junction kept 4 bases outside the gene matches. Germline CDR1 and CDR2: MNHEY and SVGEGT.

This clone was counted once. The chain carries TRBV25-1 and TRBJ1-1; D ambiguous. The V gene lost 7 bases and the J gene lost 4 bases, with 10 bases spanning the gap. This CDR3 spans 12 amino acids. The germline gives CDR1 MGHDK, CDR2 SYGVNS. This chain's CDR3 is CASKLTGTEAFF. CDR3 nucleotides: TGTGCCAGCAAGTTAACCGGCACTGAAGCTTTCTTT.

The V gene is TRBV28, the J gene TRBJ2-5; 13 bases map to TRBD2. Germline values: CDR1 MDHEN, CDR2 SYDVKM. This CDR3 has 18 residues. V shed 3 bases and J 5 bases; nucleotides not matched to a gene: 12. DNA for the CDR3: TGTGCCAGCAGTTTGACAAGGACTAGCGGGAGAATAAAGGAGACCCAGTACTTC. It yields the protein CASSLTRTSGRIKETQYF.

The chain recombines TRBV9 with TRBJ2-3, with a weak D call TRBD1 (7 bases). Per germline, CDR1 SGDLS and CDR2 YYNGEE. The length of the CDR3 is 18 residues. V lost 0 bases, J lost 4 bases, and 21 bases lay in between. The CDR3, as DNA: TGTGCCAGCAGCGTAGCCTTTAGAGGAGGGGGCATAGCAGATACGCAGTATTTT. This gives the protein CASSVAFRGGGIADTQYF.

CDR3 protein: CASSYPLFRTSGSVAETQYF. The CDR3 DNA sequence: TGTGCCAGCAGTTACCCCTTGTTTCGGACTAGCGGGAGTGTGGCGGAGACCCAGTACTTC. V is TRBV6-2 or TRBV6-3 and J is TRBJ2-5, with 13 bases fitting TRBD2. With V trimmed by 2 bases and J by 5 bases, 17 bases remained unmatched. CDR1 and CDR2 (germline): MNHEY, SVGEGT. This CDR3 comprises 20 residues.

V is TRBV7-9 and J is TRBJ2-5, with 7 positions matching TRBD1. The CDR3 spans 13 residues. The V gene end was trimmed by 5 bases and the J gene end by 5 bases; junction bases not matched to a gene: 5. Germline V gene lookup returns CDR1 SEHNR and CDR2 FQNEAQ (reference sequence). The CDR3 reads CASSRRQGETQYF. Here the CDR3 DNA reads TGTGCCAGCAGCCGCCGACAGGGTGAGACCCAGTACTTC.

This clone was picked up a small number of times. The V and J genes are TRBV10-1 and TRBJ2-2; 7 bases fit TRBD1. Germline V lookup: CDR1 WNHNN, CDR2 SYGVQD (reference sequence). V trimming: 6 bases; J trimming: 6 bases; junction bases outside the gene matches: 7. This CDR3 is 14 amino acids long. CDR3 DNA sequence: TGCGCCAGCAGGAGGGACAGATTAGCCGGGGAGCTGTTTTTT. This sequence encodes CASRRDRLAGELFF.

CDR3 in DNA: TGCGCCAGCAGCCCCGGACAGGGTCGGGTTGGTGAGCAGTACTTC. Translation gives CASSPGQGRVGEQYF. V and J are TRBV4-3 and TRBJ2-7; 8 nucleotides align to TRBD1. This CDR3 is built from 15 residues. Trimming cost V 4 bases and J 7 bases; bases outside gene matches: 12. CDR1 is LGHNA and CDR2 is YSLEER in the germline V gene.

The table lists this clone with a few counts. This chain joins TRBV5-8 and TRBJ1-5; 7 bases align to TRBD1. V shed 4 bases and J 4 bases; nucleotides not matched to a gene: 8. The CDR3 has 15 residues. Germline V gene lookup returns CDR1 SGHTS and CDR2 YDEGEE. For the CDR3, the DNA is TGTGCCAGCAGCAGAATAGGACAGGCGAATCAGCCCCAGCATTTT. Translating gives CASSRIGQANQPQHF.

J is TRBJ2-2 and V is TRBV11-2, with 9 bases lining up with TRBD1. The CDR3 consists of 14 residues. Germline trimming cut 5 bases from V and 7 bases from J; bases unmatched to any gene: 5. In germline, CDR1 is SGHAT, CDR2 FQNNGV. In nucleotides, the CDR3 is TGTGCCAGCAGCCCGGGACAGGGCGGCGGGGAGCTGTTTTTT. It codes for CASSPGQGGGELFF.

This clone came up a few times. This sequence joins TRBV19 and TRBJ1-2; a weak D match, TRBD1 (5 bases). CDR1 and CDR2 from the germline V gene are LNHDA and SQIVND (reference sequence). The V end was cut by 1 base, the J end by 8 bases, with 17 bases between. The CDR3 loop spans 15 amino acids. The CDR3 DNA reads TGTGCCAGTAGTATAGGAACAGGTTTGTTTGTCGGCTACACCTTC. This gives the protein CASSIGTGLFVGYTF. Full variable domain (outside the CDR3, taken from reference TRBV19 and TRBJ1-2): DGGITQSPKYLFRKEGQNVTLSCEQNLNHDAMYWYRQDPGQGLRLIYYSQIVNDFQKGDIAEGYSVSREKKESFPLTVTSAQKNPTAFYLCASSIGTGLFVGYTFGSGTRLTVV.

This chain connects TRBV2 to TRBJ1-5; D is undetermined. The CDR3 loop spans 13 amino acids. Looked up from germline, CDR1 is SNHLY and CDR2 is FYNNEI. Trimming shortened V by 3 bases and J by 5 bases, and 8 bases separated the two germline ends. The chain's CDR3 is CASSDYMDQPQHF. The CDR3 nucleotides read TGTGCCAGCAGTGATTACATGGATCAGCCCCAGCATTTT.

Here the CDR3 reads CSVGGTGKGDTQYF. CDR3 sequence (DNA): TGCAGCGTCGGAGGGACAGGGAAGGGGGATACGCAGTATTTT. The V and J genes are TRBV29-1 and TRBJ2-3, with 9 bases lining up with TRBD1. CDR1 SQVTM and CDR2 ANQGSEA come from the germline V gene. The ends lost 6 bases at V and 6 bases at J; junction bases unmatched: 10. The CDR3 is 14 residues long.

The chain carries TRBV9 and TRBJ1-2; possible D gene TRBD1, 6 bases. The CDR3 totals 15 residues. Per germline, CDR1 SGDLS and CDR2 YYNGEE. V was clipped by 2 bases and J by 0 bases, with 11 bases between them. The CDR3, as DNA: TGTGCCAGCAGCGTCGGACAGACTCCTAACTATGGCTACACCTTC. Residues: CASSVGQTPNYGYTF.

This rearrangement joins TRBV6-2 or TRBV6-3 to TRBJ1-1; TRBD1 might be the D (5 bases). Trimming shortened V by 1 base and J by 9 bases, and 15 bases separated the two germline ends. The CDR3 sequence is 14 residues long. Germline V gene sequence: CDR1 MNHEY, CDR2 SVGEGT. The CDR3 DNA follows: TGTGCCAGCAGTTACTTTTTGTATGGGACTAAAGCTTTCTTT. It translates to CASSYFLYGTKAFF.

The chain uses TRBV9 and TRBJ2-5; the match to TRBD1 covers 9 bases. CDR1 SGDLS and CDR2 YYNGEE come from the germline V gene. V lost 7 bases to trimming and J lost 4 bases; unmatched junction nucleotides: 8. The CDR3 runs 14 residues. The DNA for the CDR3 is TGTGCCAGCGGGGGGACAGGGTCAACAGAGACCCAGTACTTC. As protein: CASGGTGSTETQYF. The full variable domain, completed using reference TRBV9 and TRBJ2-5, is DSGVTQTPKHLITATGQRVTLRCSPRSGDLSVYWYQQSLDQGLQFLIQYYNGEERAKGNILERFSAQQFPDLHSELNLSSLELGDSALYFCASGGTGSTETQYFGPGTRLLVL.